These T cell receptor beta chains were read from a single sample in a study of cytomegalovirus exposure and HLA in healthy donors. Using immunoSEQ multiplex PCR, the repertoire was profiled, and TCRdb retains in-frame clones only, with some absent. Of under 140,000 clones in the sample, approximately 89% were seen once. The material sequenced was PBMCs. Every receptor here comes from a woman under 30 in good health and CMV-seronegative. Both conserved end residues are part of each CDR3. Each record gives: D gene, clone size, J gene, V gene, CDR3 DNA, CDR3 protein. D genes are given only for firm matches. Part of the rows lack a size; the others show once, few, many or a class for expanded clones.

TRBD2 once TRBJ2-1 TRBV7-9 TGTGCCAGCAGGACCGGGACTAGCGGATCCAATGAGCAGTTCTTC CASRTGTSGSNEQFF
NA NA TRBJ1-2 TRBV9 TGTGCCAGCAGCTCGAACCCGACAGGAAATAACTATGGCTACACCTTC CASSSNPTGNNYGYTF
NA once TRBJ1-1 TRBV7-2 TGTGCCAGCAGCTTGGAGGGGACCCTTGAAGCTTTCTTT CASSLEGTLEAFF
NA NA TRBJ1-2 TRBV7-2 TGTGCCAGCAGCTTAGCCCCCGACAGACGATATGGCTACACCTTC CASSLAPDRRYGYTF
TRBD1 NA TRBJ2-4 TRBV6-4 TGTGCCAGCAGTGGACAGGGGGCGTCGGCCAAAAACATTCAGTACTTC CASSGQGASAKNIQYF
NA NA TRBJ1-4 TRBV6-1 TGTGCCAGCAGTGAAGCAGCCGGAGGGGATGAAAAACTGTTTTTT CASSEAAGGDEKLFF
NA NA TRBJ1-3 TRBV29-1 TGCAGCGTTGCCCCAGGGGACTCTGGAAACACCATATATTTT CSVAPGDSGNTIYF
TRBD1 NA TRBJ1-4 TRBV7-9 TGTGCCAGCAGCTTAGAGTTAAAGGCTAGGACAGGGAGTGAAAAACTGTTTTTT CASSLELKARTGSEKLFF
NA NA TRBJ1-6 TRBV30 TGTGCCTGGAGTGTCAGAGGGGGTGGGATTTCACCCCTCCACTTT CAWSVRGGGISPLHF
NA NA TRBJ1-1 TRBV4-1 TGCGCCAGCAGCCAATATCTCCGCACTGAAGCTTTCTTT CASSQYLRTEAFF
NA NA TRBJ2-3 TRBV14 TGTGCCAGCAGCCAAGATTTAGTGGGCAGTTACACAGATACGCAGTATTTT CASSQDLVGSYTDTQYF
NA once TRBJ2-7 TRBV21-1 TGTGCCAGCAGCACACGGCGGTCGGCTAGCGGCTACGAGCAGTACTTC CASSTRRSASGYEQYF
TRBD1 NA TRBJ1-1 TRBV5-1 TGCGCCAGCAGCGGGGGACAGGGGAACACTGAAGCTTTCTTT CASSGGQGNTEAFF
NA NA TRBJ2-4 TRBV7-2 TGTGCCAGCAGCTTAGAAACAGCGGGCAAAAACATTCAGTACTTC CASSLETAGKNIQYF
NA NA TRBJ2-5 TRBV11-2 TGTGCCAGCAGCTTTTCCGGTTCAGAGACCCAGTACTTC CASSFSGSETQYF
TRBD1 NA TRBJ2-7 TRBV30 TGTGCCTGCGAAATGACAGGGGCCACCTACGAGCAGTACTTC CACEMTGATYEQYF
TRBD2 NA TRBJ2-7 TRBV28 TGTGCCAGCAGTCAAGGACTAGCGGGAATCAACGTTTACGAGCAGTACTTC CASSQGLAGINVYEQYF
NA NA TRBJ1-5 TRBV9 TGTGCCAGCAGCGTAGACGGGGGATATCAGCCCCAGCATTTT CASSVDGGYQPQHF
TRBD2 NA TRBJ2-7 TRBV7-2 TGTGCCAGCAGCTTTAGAGCGGGGGGGCCGTACGAGCAGTACTTC CASSFRAGGPYEQYF
TRBD1 NA TRBJ2-3 TRBV2 TGTGCCGGAAGGACAGGGGAGGGCACAGATACGCAGTATTTT CAGRTGEGTDTQYF
NA NA TRBJ1-4 TRBV2 TGTGCCAGCAGCGCGGGACCCACTGCGACTAATGAAAAACTGTTTTTT CASSAGPTATNEKLFF
NA NA TRBJ1-2 TRBV30 TGTGCCTGGAGGGGGGGAGACTATGGCTACACCTTC CAWRGGDYGYTF